A single sample is the source of the 25 T cell receptor beta chains below, sequenced in a study of blood T cell repertoires in COVID-19. Only in-frame clones appear in the TCRdb table, and some are missing; sequencing was by immunoSEQ multiplex PCR. The sample includes about 500,000 clones, 70% to 90% of them seen just once. The sequencing sample was made of peripheral blood. The receptors shown here come from a woman between 50 and 59 years old with COVID-19, enrolled during active disease.

The chain joins TRBV3-1 (or the pseudogene TRBV3-2) to TRBJ2-7; 8 bases map to TRBD2. This CDR3 is 15 amino acids long. The trim removed 4 bases at V and 0 bases at J, leaving 5 bases unmatched. Germline CDR1 and CDR2: LGHDT and YNNKEL (reference sequence). The CDR3 nucleotides read TGTGCCAGCAGCCTCCGGGGGGGACACTCCTACGAGCAGTACTTC. This gives the protein CASSLRGGHSYEQYF.

This rearrangement joins TRBV6-6 to TRBJ2-3; TRBD1 matches 7 bases. The ends lost 0 bases at V and 3 bases at J; junction bases unmatched: 6. The CDR3 spans 16 residues. Per the germline V gene, CDR1 is MNHNY and CDR2 is SVGAGI (reference sequence). This CDR3 is CASSYSKGGRTDTQYF. The CDR3 DNA sequence: TGTGCCAGCAGTTACTCGAAAGGGGGCCGTACAGATACGCAGTATTTT.

The chain combines TRBV6-5 with TRBJ2-7; 8 nucleotides line up with TRBD1. V was pared by 5 bases and J by 4 bases, with 10 bases of the junction left unmatched. Germline assignment: CDR1 MNHEY and CDR2 SVGAGI. The CDR3 totals 15 residues. The DNA of the CDR3 is TGTGCCAGCAGTCGTGGTGGACAGGGTTTATACGAGCAGTACTTC. It specifies CASSRGGQGLYEQYF.

This clone was counted once. J is TRBJ1-6 and V is TRBV9, with 8 bases identical to TRBD1. The V gene end was trimmed by 3 bases and the J gene end by 8 bases; junction bases not matched to a gene: 1. The CDR3 contains 13 residues. Germline loops: CDR1 SGDLS, CDR2 YYNGEE. The CDR3 is CASSGQGHSPLHF. The CDR3 bases are TGTGCCAGCAGCGGACAGGGGCATTCACCCCTCCACTTT.

The chain links TRBV15 to TRBJ1-1; no clear D gene. V was cut by 0 bases and J by 5 bases, with 13 bases left in between. Germline CDR1 reads LNHNV; CDR2 reads YYDKDF (reference sequence). This CDR3 comprises 15 residues. The DNA of the CDR3 is TGTGCCACCAGCAGAGATGACCTCCGGAGAACTGAAGCTTTCTTT. This translates into CATSRDDLRRTEAFF.

This clone was counted a single time. The gene calls are TRBV29-1 and TRBJ2-3, with TRBD1 identical over 9 bases. CDR1 and CDR2 (germline): SQVTM, ANQGSEA. The CDR3 consists of 15 residues. Trimming cost V 3 bases and J 0 bases; bases outside gene matches: 4. The CDR3 spells CSVDRTGESTDTQYF. Here the CDR3 DNA reads TGCAGCGTTGACAGGACAGGGGAAAGCACAGATACGCAGTATTTT.

Comment on this clone: This same CDR3 is encoded by further DNA sequences in the sample. V and J are TRBV12-3 or TRBV12-4 and TRBJ1-2; no reliable D call. V lost 1 base to trimming and J lost 4 bases, with 7 bases between them. The CDR3 contains 13 residues. DNA of the CDR3: TGTGCCAGCAGTTTAGGTGGAGCCTATGGCTACACCTTC. This sequence encodes CASSLGGAYGYTF.

This clone was found a few times. The chain joins TRBV25-1 to TRBJ1-1; D is ambiguous. CDR1 is MGHDK and CDR2 is SYGVNS in the germline V gene. The ends were cut back, 4 bases at V and 6 bases at J, with 9 bases in the middle. This CDR3 has 12 amino acids. The DNA for the CDR3 is TGTGCCAGCAGTGCCTCGTATGCTGAAGCTTTCTTT. Its translation is CASSASYAEAFF.

About this clone: This sample also contains other DNA sequences that code for the same CDR3. The chain recombines TRBV5-1 with TRBJ1-1; 7 bases agree with TRBD1. Germline V gene lookup returns CDR1 SGHRS and CDR2 YFSETQ. With V trimmed by 0 bases and J by 5 bases, 4 bases remained unmatched. The CDR3 sequence is 14 residues long. The CDR3, as DNA: TGCGCCAGCAGCTTGGGACAGGGTGGGACTGAAGCTTTCTTT. Its translation: CASSLGQGGTEAFF.

The chain is built from TRBV6-6 and TRBJ1-1; D call uncertain. The ends were cut back, 7 bases at V and 3 bases at J, with 12 bases in the middle. The CDR3 spans 13 residues. Germline V gene lookup returns CDR1 MNHNY and CDR2 SVGAGI (reference sequence). CDR3 sequence: CASTLTGDTEAFF. As DNA, the CDR3 is TGTGCCAGCACCTTAACGGGTGACACTGAAGCTTTCTTT.

V usage is TRBV5-4 and J usage is TRBJ1-6; the match to TRBD1 covers 7 bases. After removal of 4 bases from V and 7 bases from J, the junction contained 11 bases not matched to a gene. This CDR3 region has 16 residues. Germline CDR1 SGHNT, CDR2 YYREEE (reference sequence). This chain's CDR3 is CASSREPGQYNSPLHF. CDR3 sequence (DNA): TGTGCCAGCAGCCGGGAACCGGGACAGTACAATTCACCCCTCCACTTT.

This clone was counted only a few times. This sequence joins TRBV27 and TRBJ2-2, with D perhaps matching TRBD2 (5 bases). The CDR3 covers 14 residues. The germline gives CDR1 MNHEY, CDR2 SMNVEV (reference sequence). Trimming took off 7 bases at V and 8 bases at J, with 17 bases between the two ends. This CDR3 is CASKRTGTYGELFF. As DNA, the CDR3 is TGTGCCAGCAAACGGACGGGAACCTATGGGGAGCTGTTTTTT.

The CDR3 here is CASSYATAGNEQFF. DNA for the CDR3: TGTGCCAGCAGTTACGCGACCGCCGGGAATGAGCAGTTCTTC. This chain connects TRBV6-6 to TRBJ2-1; D not certain. Trimming removed 2 bases from V and 7 bases from J, with 12 bases in between. The CDR3 totals 14 residues. Looked up from germline, CDR1 is MNHNY and CDR2 is SVGAGI (reference sequence).

The rearrangement links TRBV6-2 or TRBV6-3 to TRBJ1-4; maybe TRBD1 (5 bases). The CDR3 runs 18 residues. The V and J ends lost 6 bases and 7 bases respectively, with 27 bases between them. Per the germline V gene, CDR1 is MNHEY and CDR2 is SVGEGT. CDR3 loop: CASSHSGGAPAGGEKLFF. The CDR3 coding sequence is TGTGCCAGCAGCCATTCCGGCGGGGCCCCCGCGGGGGGTGAAAAACTGTTTTTT.

In its sample, this clone was seen once. The rearrangement joins TRBV7-9 to TRBJ1-2, with D tentatively TRBD1 (5 bases). Germline V gene lookup returns CDR1 SEHNR and CDR2 FQNEAQ (reference sequence). The CDR3 totals 14 residues. Trimming removed 5 bases from V and 8 bases from J, with 18 bases in between. CDR3 in DNA: TGTGCCAGCAGCCTTTCCCAGGGTCTCGCCGGCTACACCTTC. Encoded protein: CASSLSQGLAGYTF.

V usage is TRBV18 and J usage is TRBJ1-1, with no clear D. From germline, CDR1 is KGHSH and CDR2 LQKENI. The CDR3 totals 14 residues. V dropped 3 bases and J dropped 3 bases, with 11 bases sitting between them. The CDR3 nucleotides read TGTGCCAGCTCACCGGCGGGAGGGTACACTGAAGCTTTCTTT. This encodes CASSPAGGYTEAFF.

The gene calls are TRBV6-5 and TRBJ1-2; no clear D gene. V gave up 4 bases and J gave up 4 bases, with 13 bases separating them. Germline CDR1 is MNHEY and CDR2 is SVGAGI. The CDR3 is 14 amino acids. The chain's CDR3 is CASSSDPSGYGYTF. DNA for the CDR3: TGTGCCAGCAGTTCAGACCCAAGCGGCTATGGCTACACCTTC.

The rearrangement joins TRBV13 to TRBJ1-6, with 9 bases fitting TRBD1. With V trimmed by 4 bases and J by 10 bases, 8 bases remained unmatched. The CDR3 is 15 amino acids. The germline gives CDR1 PRHDT, CDR2 FYEKMQ (reference sequence). CDR3 residues: CASSSRDREESPLHF. The CDR3 bases are TGTGCCAGCAGCTCGCGGGACAGGGAGGAATCACCCCTCCACTTT.

The chain uses TRBV19 and TRBJ1-2, with D tentatively TRBD1 (6 bases). CDR1 and CDR2 from the germline V gene are LNHDA and SQIVND (reference sequence). This CDR3 spans 13 amino acids. V was shortened by 6 bases and J by 2 bases, with 10 bases between the two germline ends. The CDR3 is CASSKGGNYGYTF. The DNA for the CDR3 is TGTGCCAGTAGCAAGGGGGGGAACTATGGCTACACCTTC.

The J gene is TRBJ2-7, the V gene TRBV5-1; TRBD1 aligns across 8 bases. After removal of 4 bases from V and 0 bases from J, the junction contained 3 bases not matched to a gene. The CDR3 totals 14 residues. Germline CDR1 is SGHRS and CDR2 is YFSETQ. The DNA for the CDR3 is TGCGCCAGCAGCACGGGACAGGCCTCCTACGAGCAGTACTTC. It yields the protein CASSTGQASYEQYF. The full variable domain, completed using reference TRBV5-1 and TRBJ2-7, is KAGVTQTPRYLIKTRGQQVTLSCSPISGHRSVSWYQQTPGQGLQFLFEYFSETQRNKGNFPGRFSGRQFSNSRSEMNVSTLELGDSALYLCASSTGQASYEQYFGPGTRLTVT.

The V and J genes are TRBV6-5 and TRBJ1-5; D unresolved. CDR3 size: 14 residues. V shed 7 bases and J shed 2 bases, with 12 bases lying between them. Germline V gives CDR1 MNHEY, CDR2 SVGAGI. DNA for the CDR3: TGTGCCAGCACTTCCGGTATTCGCAATCAGCCCCAGCATTTT. Protein product: CASTSGIRNQPQHF.

The CDR3 DNA sequence: TGTGCCAGTAGTGCTACAGGCGATACGCAGTATTTT. Residues: CASSATGDTQYF. The gene calls are TRBV19 and TRBJ2-3, with a possible D match to TRBD1 (5 bases). The CDR3 covers 12 residues. Germline assignment: CDR1 LNHDA and CDR2 SQIVND (reference sequence). V shed 5 bases and J shed 6 bases, with 9 bases lying between them.

CDR3 residues: CASSPTPDSKDYGYTF. For the CDR3, the DNA is TGTGCCAGCTCACCAACCCCGGACAGTAAAGACTATGGCTACACCTTC. This sequence joins TRBV18 and TRBJ1-2, with D possibly matching TRBD1 (6 bases). CDR1 KGHSH and CDR2 LQKENI come from the germline V gene. This CDR3 has 16 residues. Trimming removed 2 bases from V and 3 bases from J, with 16 bases in between.

The J gene is TRBJ1-2, the V gene TRBV14, with a tentative D call TRBD1 (5 bases). This CDR3 is built from 14 residues. The germline CDR1 and CDR2 sequences are SGHDN and FVKESK. V was trimmed by 0 bases and J by 4 bases, leaving 9 bases between them. In DNA, the CDR3 is TGTGCCAGCAGCCAAGATCCCAGGGCCTATGGCTACACCTTC. It codes for CASSQDPRAYGYTF.

This chain uses TRBV30 with TRBJ2-1; 9 nucleotides agree with TRBD1. CDR1 and CDR2 (germline): GTSNPN, SVGIG (reference sequence). The CDR3 loop spans 15 amino acids. V was pared by 7 bases and J by 4 bases, with 11 bases of the junction left unmatched. Written as DNA, the CDR3 is TGTGCCTCCCAATGGGGGACAGGGCTATACAATGAGCAGTTCTTC. It yields the protein CASQWGTGLYNEQFF.